Listed below are T cell receptor beta chains from one sample, sequenced in a study of blood T cell repertoires in COVID-19. Clones were read by immunoSEQ multiplex PCR, and TCRdb kept only the in-frame ones, dropping some. This table holds some 200,000 clones, around 80% found once. The source material was peripheral blood. The receptors here all came from a man aged 45-60 years with active or convalescent COVID-19. The CDR3 runs from the conserved cysteine through the conserved F or W. Each record gives: V gene, J gene, clone size, D gene, CDR3 protein, CDR3 DNA. D genes are given only for firm matches. Size values are once, few and many counts, or a class for expanded clones, and some rows have none.

TRBV27	TRBJ2-1	.	.	CASRHPPGRSYNEQFF	TGTGCCAGCAGACACCCACCAGGGAGGTCCTACAATGAGCAGTTCTTC
TRBV5-4	TRBJ2-1	.	.	CASRGGVAYNEQFF	TGTGCCAGCAGGGGGGGAGTCGCATACAATGAGCAGTTCTTC
TRBV9	TRBJ2-5	.	.	CASSPGTGVWGDQETQYF	TGTGCCAGCAGCCCAGGAACGGGCGTGTGGGGGGACCAAGAGACCCAGTACTTC
TRBV2	TRBJ1-5	once	.	CASSLAGPQHF	TGTGCCAGCAGTCTCGCGGGGCCCCAGCATTTT
TRBV4-3	TRBJ2-3	.	TRBD2	CASSQDWGLAGDDTDTQYF	TGCGCCAGCAGCCAAGATTGGGGCCTAGCGGGAGATGACACAGATACGCAGTATTTT
TRBV24-1	TRBJ2-5	.	TRBD1	CATSDPRTGGKETQYF	TGTGCCACCAGTGATCCTCGGACAGGGGGAAAAGAGACCCAGTACTTC
TRBV28	TRBJ1-4	.	TRBD1	CAGSRDSNEKLFF	TGTGCCGGTTCCCGGGACAGTAATGAAAAACTGTTTTTT
TRBV20-1	TRBJ2-7	.	.	CSASGQPAYYEQYF	TGCAGTGCTAGTGGACAACCCGCATACTACGAGCAGTACTTC
TRBV28	TRBJ1-5	.	.	CASKVPTGINQPQHF	TGTGCCAGCAAGGTTCCAACAGGGATCAATCAGCCCCAGCATTTT
TRBV18	TRBJ2-5	once	.	CASSLNAQETQYF	TGTGCCAGCTCACTCAATGCGCAAGAGACCCAGTACTTC
TRBV6-5	TRBJ2-1	.	.	CASYGNLYNEQFF	TGTGCCAGTTACGGGAATCTTTACAATGAGCAGTTCTTC
TRBV28	TRBJ1-6	.	.	CASKSDSPLHF	TGTGCCTCTAAATCGGATTCACCCCTCCACTTT
TRBV27	TRBJ2-3	.	.	CASSSPADTQYF	TGTGCCAGCAGTTCCCCGGCAGATACGCAGTATTTT
TRBV10-3	TRBJ2-2	.	TRBD2	CAISESRGSGRLFF	TGTGCCATCAGTGAGTCGCGGGGGTCAGGTCGGCTGTTTTTT
TRBV4-2	TRBJ2-1	.	TRBD2	CASSRISTGTNNNEQFF	TGTGCCAGCAGCCGGATCAGTACCGGGACTAACAACAATGAGCAGTTCTTC
TRBV5-5	TRBJ2-3	.	.	CASSFGTSVFSTDTQYF	TGTGCCAGCAGCTTTGGAACTAGTGTTTTTAGCACAGATACGCAGTATTTT
TRBV19	TRBJ2-1	.	.	CASSFQGGNEQFF	TGTGCCAGTAGTTTCCAGGGAGGCAATGAGCAGTTCTTC
TRBV5-1	TRBJ1-1	.	TRBD1	CASSRDREKKTEAFF	TGCGCCAGCAGCCGGGACAGGGAAAAGAAGACTGAAGCTTTCTTT
TRBV10-3	TRBJ2-5	once	.	CAIRQGGEETQYF	TGTGCCATCAGACAGGGGGGGGAGGAGACCCAGTACTTC
TRBV7-6	TRBJ1-5	.	.	CASSLAAGSNQPQHF	TGTGCCAGCAGCTTAGCCGCAGGGAGCAATCAGCCCCAGCATTTT
TRBV28	TRBJ2-7	.	.	CASSFRDWNSYEQYF	TGTGCCAGCAGTTTCCGGGACTGGAACTCCTACGAGCAGTACTTC
TRBV6-2/TRBV6-3	TRBJ2-3	once	TRBD1	CASSYAWTGVHTQYF	TGTGCCAGCAGTTACGCCTGGACAGGGGTACATACGCAGTATTTT
TRBV18	TRBJ1-6	.	.	CASSVRVDNSPLHF	TGTGCCAGCTCAGTCAGGGTTGACAATTCACCCCTCCACTTT
TRBV7-3	TRBJ2-1	.	.	CASSLSSYNEQFF	TGTGCCAGCAGCCTCAGCTCCTACAATGAGCAGTTCTTC
TRBV27	TRBJ2-3	.	TRBD2	CASSLIGGGYTQYF	TGTGCCAGCAGTTTGATTGGCGGGGGGTATACGCAGTATTTT
TRBV7-9	TRBJ1-6	.	.	CASSLRTGRASPLHF	TGTGCCAGCAGCCTACGAACAGGGCGTGCTTCACCCCTCCACTTT
TRBV9	TRBJ1-2	many	.	CASSAGHFFGYTF	TGTGCCAGCAGCGCGGGACATTTTTTTGGCTACACCTTC
TRBV6-2/TRBV6-3	TRBJ2-3	.	.	CASSLRDTSTDTQYF	TGTGCCAGCAGTCTCCGGGACACTAGCACAGATACGCAGTATTTT
TRBV29-1	TRBJ2-2	.	TRBD2	CSSPWGGLAGGLPGELFF	TGCAGCTCCCCTTGGGGTGGACTAGCGGGAGGGCTCCCCGGGGAGCTGTTTTTT
TRBV5-4	TRBJ1-4	.	TRBD1	CASRRTGVREKLFF	TGTGCCAGCCGCAGAACAGGGGTGAGGGAAAAACTGTTTTTT
TRBV6-5	TRBJ1-2	.	TRBD1	CASKMLQGQPNGYTF	TGTGCCAGCAAGATGCTACAGGGGCAACCAAATGGCTACACCTTC
TRBV4-1	TRBJ1-1	.	.	CASSPEPLMSEAFF	TGCGCCAGCAGCCCAGAGCCCCTGATGAGTGAAGCTTTCTTT